A selection of T cell receptor beta chains follows, all from one sample in a study of blood T cell repertoires in COVID-19. Only in-frame clones appear in the TCRdb table, and some are missing; sequencing was by immunoSEQ multiplex PCR. This table holds fewer than 250,000 clones, around four fifths found once. The sequenced sample consisted of peripheral blood. The receptors derive from a man aged 50 to 59 with acute or convalescent COVID-19. Both conserved end residues are trimmed from each CDR3. The order of the fields is clone size, CDR3 length, V gene, J gene, CDR3 protein. Size values are once, few and many counts, or a class for expanded clones, and some rows have none.

size: NA
length: 11
V: TRBV10-1
J: TRBJ1-2
CDR3: ASSAGILHGYT

size: once
length: 13
V: TRBV3-1/TRBV3-2
J: TRBJ1-2
CDR3: ASSQGSRRGNGYT

size: NA
length: 14
V: TRBV18
J: TRBJ2-5
CDR3: ASSPFDRGFQETQY

size: once
length: 10
V: TRBV6-5
J: TRBJ1-5
CDR3: ASGHDNQPQH

size: NA
length: 13
V: TRBV13
J: TRBJ2-3
CDR3: ASSLSGGLLDTQY

size: once
length: 14
V: TRBV11-2
J: TRBJ1-2
CDR3: ASSSTPTGGSYGYT

size: NA
length: 13
V: TRBV5-1
J: TRBJ2-1
CDR3: ASKTIQGSYNEQF

size: few
length: 12
V: TRBV4-1
J: TRBJ2-7
CDR3: ASSLRTGNYEQY

size: NA
length: 12
V: TRBV2
J: TRBJ2-7
CDR3: ASIGKQGAYEQY

size: once
length: 11
V: TRBV9
J: TRBJ2-1
CDR3: ASSPLGYNEQF

size: once
length: 14
V: TRBV19
J: TRBJ2-3
CDR3: ASSTQGGRAPDTQY

size: NA
length: 14
V: TRBV13
J: TRBJ2-1
CDR3: ASSLVSGREINEQF

size: NA
length: 12
V: TRBV10-1
J: TRBJ2-7
CDR3: AGVGGEPLGEQY

size: NA
length: 12
V: TRBV2
J: TRBJ1-1
CDR3: ASSGETGIAEAF

size: NA
length: 13
V: TRBV5-1
J: TRBJ2-2
CDR3: ASSLGQGETGELF

size: NA
length: 12
V: TRBV18
J: TRBJ1-1
CDR3: ASSPSGENTEAF

size: few
length: 11
V: TRBV28
J: TRBJ1-1
CDR3: ASRWTGVAEAF

size: NA
length: 13
V: TRBV18
J: TRBJ1-5
CDR3: ASSPPDREGQPQH

size: NA
length: 14
V: TRBV5-1
J: TRBJ1-1
CDR3: ASSLAGQTMNTEAF

size: NA
length: 9
V: TRBV7-3
J: TRBJ1-2
CDR3: ASSLNRDYT

size: few
length: 16
V: TRBV7-9
J: TRBJ1-5
CDR3: ASSFGPLVSGRNQPQH

size: NA
length: 11
V: TRBV9
J: TRBJ1-1
CDR3: ASSVAPGAEAF

size: NA
length: 11
V: TRBV11-1
J: TRBJ2-1
CDR3: ASSPRTDNEQF

size: NA
length: 10
V: TRBV24-1
J: TRBJ1-2
CDR3: ATSDGSPEHT

size: NA
length: 12
V: TRBV7-2
J: TRBJ1-2
CDR3: ASSGQQTFYGYT

size: few
length: 9
V: TRBV11-3
J: TRBJ2-7
CDR3: ASSRAAEQY

size: NA
length: 10
V: TRBV6-1
J: TRBJ2-3
CDR3: ASSEIRDTQY

size: NA
length: 12
V: TRBV15
J: TRBJ1-6
CDR3: ATSIAGVNSPLH

size: once
length: 11
V: TRBV11-2
J: TRBJ1-1
CDR3: ASSFQGDTEAF

size: NA
length: 14
V: TRBV9
J: TRBJ2-7
CDR3: ASSVGGWGLATEQY

size: NA
length: 15
V: TRBV7-9
J: TRBJ1-2
CDR3: ASSFSGTKNSGYGYT

size: NA
length: 11
V: TRBV20-1
J: TRBJ1-4
CDR3: SASTGGGEKLF

size: NA
length: 12
V: TRBV24-1
J: TRBJ1-1
CDR3: ATSDSQGDTEAF

size: NA
length: 13
V: TRBV5-8
J: TRBJ2-1
CDR3: ASSSSGRSYNEQF

size: NA
length: 11
V: TRBV19
J: TRBJ2-3
CDR3: ASSPPPGDTQY

size: NA
length: 13
V: TRBV6-5
J: TRBJ1-5
CDR3: ASSSGYLGNQPQH

size: once
length: 12
V: TRBV7-9
J: TRBJ1-4
CDR3: ASSSREGGEKLF

size: NA
length: 12
V: TRBV7-3
J: TRBJ2-1
CDR3: ASSLDRYYNEQF

size: NA
length: 14
V: TRBV6-4
J: TRBJ2-1
CDR3: ASSDSSGQRINEQF

size: NA
length: 11
V: TRBV6-5
J: TRBJ1-2
CDR3: ASTLDREYGYT

size: NA
length: 15
V: TRBV4-2
J: TRBJ2-7
CDR3: ASSHSSDRGSAYEQY

size: NA
length: 13
V: TRBV11-1
J: TRBJ2-2
CDR3: ASSARGPITGELF

size: NA
length: 12
V: TRBV12-5
J: TRBJ1-2
CDR3: ASGFGQGNYGYT

size: once
length: 12
V: TRBV5-4
J: TRBJ2-5
CDR3: ASNSGTSIETQY

size: NA
length: 13
V: TRBV7-9
J: TRBJ1-2
CDR3: ASSSPQGSKYGYT

size: NA
length: 11
V: TRBV12-3/TRBV12-4
J: TRBJ1-6
CDR3: ASSPGLYSPLH

size: few
length: 12
V: TRBV4-1
J: TRBJ1-3
CDR3: ASSHPTGGNTIY

size: NA
length: 13
V: TRBV2
J: TRBJ2-1
CDR3: ASSRTSGTYNEQF

size: NA
length: 13
V: TRBV25-1
J: TRBJ2-1
CDR3: ASSPRDSPYNEQF